This TCR beta chain was captured by sequencing in a study of T cell changes during pregnancy in multiple sclerosis. This clone occurred once. The CDR3 consists of 20 residues. Germline V gene sequence: CDR1 SGHRS, CDR2 YFSETQ. With 4 bases clipped from V and 0 bases from J, the junction kept 16 bases outside the gene matches. Repertoires were generated with immunoSEQ multiplex PCR, while TCRdb's copy carries only in-frame clones and drops some. The sample records 30,000 to 40,000 clones, about 90% being singletons. The sequence derives from a female donor with multiple sclerosis, enrolled in a pregnancy study. The sequencing here drew on CD4+ T cells from peripheral blood mononuclear cells, taken in the third trimester of pregnancy. This chain uses TRBV5-1 with TRBJ2-4; TRBD2 aligns across 10 bases. CDR3 in amino acids: CASSPSRGTSDELAKNIQYF. As DNA, the CDR3 is TGCGCCAGCAGCCCGTCTAGAGGGACTAGCGATGAACTAGCCAAAAACATTCAGTACTTC.